The 15 T cell receptor beta chains below were found in one sample sequenced in a study of metastatic and nonmetastatic thyroid tumors. With MiXCR, TCRdb reprocessed the PCR reads. The sample holds 45,000 to 50,000 clones, around 21% seen once. No treatment of any kind had been given to any patient before thyroid surgery. Material: blood. The receptors come from a male donor with papillary thyroid cancer or a benign thyroid nodule (not recorded which). Some clones in this sample may be carry-over from other donors' samples.

This clone is a singleton in its sample. This sequence joins TRBV18 and TRBJ1-1; no firm D call. The CDR3 extends over 14 amino acids. The V end was cut by 2 bases, the J end by 1 base, with 8 bases between. Germline CDR1 is KGHSH and CDR2 is LQKENI. Here the CDR3 DNA reads TGTGCCAGCTCACCAATGGCCCAGAACACTGAAGCTTTCTTT. This sequence encodes CASSPMAQNTEAFF.

The sample holds many counts of this clone. This sequence may be a read error, since a much larger clone differs from it by one base. The rearrangement links TRBV5-8 to TRBJ2-7, with D tentatively TRBD2 (7 bases). The CDR3 is 15 amino acids. Germline values: CDR1 SGHTS, CDR2 YDEGEE. CDR3 loop: CASTGGGHAKYEQHF. The CDR3 bases are TGTGCCAGCACCGGCGGGGGCCACGCTAAATACGAGCAGCACTTC.

Note on this clone: Germline is not matched at one junction end, which may reflect a read error. The J gene is TRBJ1-1, the V gene TRBV10-2, with unresolved D. This CDR3 has 15 amino acids. CDR1 WSHSY and CDR2 SAAADI come from the germline V gene. The CDR3 DNA reads as TGCGCCAGCAGTGAGTCGGAAGATAAGAACGCTGAAGCTTTCTTT. This encodes CASSESEDKNAEAFF.

At least ten counts were recorded for this clone. The V gene is TRBV11-1, the J gene TRBJ1-6; TRBD1 is a possible D gene (5 bases). The V and J ends lost 0 bases and 7 bases respectively, with 10 bases between them. Per the germline V gene, CDR1 is SGHAT and CDR2 is FQDESV (reference sequence). The CDR3 runs to 15 residues. CDR3 amino acids: CASSLAGGLNSPLHF. The CDR3 region has the DNA TGTGCCAGCAGCTTAGCGGGGGGTTTGAATTCACCCCTCCACTTT. Full variable domain (rest looked up from reference TRBV11-1 and TRBJ1-6): EAEVAQSPRYKITEKSQAVAFWCDPISGHATLYWYRQILGQGPELLVQFQDESVVDDSQLPKDRFSAERLKGVDSTLKIQPAELGDSAMYLCASSLAGGLNSPLHFGNGTRLTVT.

A few counts support this clone. This chain links TRBV19 with TRBJ2-7; no clear D. The CDR3 consists of 13 residues. The germline CDR1 and CDR2 sequences are LNHDA and SQIVND (reference sequence). With 2 bases removed from V and 0 bases from J, the gap between germline ends came to 5 bases. The CDR3 nucleotides are TGTGCCAGTAGTATACAGATCTCCTACGAGCAGTACTTC. This encodes CASSIQISYEQYF.

This clone has ten or more counts. This chain joins TRBV3-1 and TRBJ1-1, with D perhaps matching TRBD1 (6 bases). Germline V CDR1 and CDR2: LGHDT, YNNKEL (reference sequence). The CDR3 sequence is 17 residues long. V lost 4 bases and J 0 bases, leaving 18 bases between the germline ends. The CDR3 reads CASSPSVGGFMNTEAFF. DNA for the CDR3: TGTGCCAGCAGCCCGTCGGTAGGGGGATTCATGAACACTGAAGCTTTCTTT.

As DNA, the CDR3 is TGTGCCAGCAGCCAAGATCCACACGAGCAGTACTTC. Translation: CASSQDPHEQYF. The chain combines TRBV3-1 with TRBJ2-7; D not resolved. Trimming took off 0 bases at V and 5 bases at J, with 5 bases between the two ends. Germline lookup yields CDR1 LGHDT and CDR2 YNNKEL (reference sequence). The CDR3 runs 12 residues.

The rearrangement links TRBV11-1 to TRBJ2-1; no reliable D call. The V end lost 2 bases, the J end lost 2 bases, and 10 bases lay between the germline ends. Germline V gene data show CDR1 as SGHAT and CDR2 as FQDESV (reference sequence). This CDR3 is built from 15 residues. The CDR3 sequence is CASSLMLATYNEQFF. DNA for the CDR3: TGTGCCAGCAGCTTAATGTTGGCGACCTACAATGAGCAGTTCTTC.

V is TRBV2 and J is TRBJ1-1; 7 nucleotides agree with TRBD1. The CDR3 extends over 16 amino acids. Germline CDR1 SNHLY, CDR2 FYNNEI. V shed 0 bases and J 3 bases; nucleotides not matched to a gene: 7. The CDR3 protein is CASSEAGGYSDTEAFF. CDR3 nucleotide sequence: TGTGCCAGCAGTGAAGCAGGGGGCTACTCTGACACTGAAGCTTTCTTT.

This clone came up many times. The chain has TRBV4-1 and TRBJ2-3; 8 positions agree with TRBD1. This CDR3 is built from 15 residues. The germline V gene has CDR1 MGHRA and CDR2 YSYEKL. J gave up 0 bases and V 4 bases, and 3 bases lay outside the gene matches. CDR3 sequence: CASSPRQGSTDTQYF. The CDR3 DNA sequence: TGCGCCAGCAGCCCCCGACAGGGGAGCACAGATACGCAGTATTTT.

As concerns this clone: A much larger clonotype is one base distant, so this may be a read error. The chain links TRBV10-3 to TRBJ2-7; D is undetermined. CDR3 length: 13 residues. Germline values: CDR1 ENHRY, CDR2 SYGVKD. The ends were cut back, 2 bases at V and 6 bases at J, with 11 bases in the middle. The CDR3 region has the DNA TGTGCCATCAGTGAGGACATGGCTGTCGAGCAGTACTTC. Protein sequence: CAISEDMAVEQYF.

The V call is TRBV6-4, the J call TRBJ2-3, with 8 bases aligning to TRBD1. The V gene end was trimmed by 0 bases and the J gene end by 2 bases; junction bases not matched to a gene: 4. The length of the CDR3 is 16 residues. The germline V gene has CDR1 MRHNA and CDR2 SNTAGT. The CDR3, as DNA: TGTGCCAGCAGTGACTCGGGGACAGGAGACACAGATACGCAGTATTTT. This gives the protein CASSDSGTGDTDTQYF.

The V call is TRBV20-1, the J call TRBJ1-4; D is perhaps TRBD1 (6 bases). The CDR3 runs 13 residues. With 3 bases removed from V and 7 bases from J, the gap between germline ends came to 12 bases. CDR1 and CDR2 from the germline V gene are DFQATT and SNEGSKA (reference sequence). This CDR3 is CSARGAVGEKLFF. CDR3 DNA: TGCAGTGCTAGGGGGGCCGTGGGTGAAAAACTGTTTTTT.

The rearrangement uses TRBV9 and TRBJ1-5; 7 bases are shared with TRBD1. The junction had 2 bases not matched to a gene; V was cut back by 0 bases and J by 2 bases. CDR1 and CDR2 (germline): SGDLS, YYNGEE. The CDR3 consists of 15 residues. The CDR3: CASSVGDRGNQPQHF. CDR3 nucleotide sequence: TGTGCCAGCAGCGTAGGAGACAGGGGCAATCAGCCCCAGCATTTT.

This clone has a count of ten or more. V and J are TRBV15 and TRBJ2-7; TRBD2 is a possible D gene (6 bases). V lost 8 bases and J lost 0, with 20 bases in between. Germline V gives CDR1 LNHNV, CDR2 YYDKDF (reference sequence). The CDR3 extends over 16 amino acids. CDR3 DNA: TGTGCCACCTTCGACCGGGACTCAAGTAACTCCTACGAGCAGTACTTC. Encoded protein: CATFDRDSSNSYEQYF.